Sequencing of this T cell receptor beta chain was carried out in a study of breast tumors, draining lymph nodes, adjacent tissues. Whole-study results and caveats: Data fit most tumor T cells coming from lymph node, expanding in tumor. Tumor TCR diversity was below lymph nodes but above nontumor tissue. Luminal-like breast cancer showed significantly greater tumor-nontumor repertoire similarity than basal-like breast cancer did. The lymph node origin of tumor T cells was framed as consistent with a hypothesis, not demonstrated.

TCRdb passed the multiplex PCR reads through MiXCR, listing each CDR3 protein once. The sample shows about 15,000 distinct CDR3 sequences, less than 75% of them seen only once. To note about this clonotype: Its specificity is unknown.

Trimming stripped 3 bases from V and 5 bases from J, with 15 bases between. Germline values: CDR1 LNHDA, CDR2 SQIVND (reference sequence). The CDR3 is made up of 15 amino acids. The V and J genes are TRBV19 and TRBJ2-3; weak D call: TRBD2 (6 bases). Sample: tumor-adjacent breast tissue. The clonotype was recovered from a female donor with breast cancer. Some clones in this sample may be carry-over from other donors' samples. This chain's CDR3 is CASSIIGGVGDTQYF. The DNA of the CDR3 is TGTGCCAGTAGTATTATTGGAGGGGTGGGAGATACGCAGTATTTT.